This TCR beta chain is drawn from a study of blood T cells in healthy people across ages. Isolation of PBMCs gave at least 7 million cells per sample. Primers used in a second PCR of roughly 7 to 12 cycles were a sample-barcoded 5' primer and a J-beta primer mix. TCRdb used MiXCR to reprocess the 5' RACE reads, holding one entry per CDR3 protein. The sample records roughly 730,000 distinct CDR3 sequences, roughly three fifths being singletons. Trimming removed 5 bases from V and 4 bases from J, with 11 bases in between. CDR3 length: 13 residues. This clonotype was detected only a few times. The sequenced sample consisted of blood. The sequence was collected from a man aged 40-49 years in good health. The rearrangement links TRBV12-3 or TRBV12-4 to TRBJ1-2; D remains ambiguous. The DNA for the CDR3 is TGTGCCAGCAGTGTACTGGGTTCCTATGGCTACACCTTC. The encoded protein is CASSVLGSYGYTF.